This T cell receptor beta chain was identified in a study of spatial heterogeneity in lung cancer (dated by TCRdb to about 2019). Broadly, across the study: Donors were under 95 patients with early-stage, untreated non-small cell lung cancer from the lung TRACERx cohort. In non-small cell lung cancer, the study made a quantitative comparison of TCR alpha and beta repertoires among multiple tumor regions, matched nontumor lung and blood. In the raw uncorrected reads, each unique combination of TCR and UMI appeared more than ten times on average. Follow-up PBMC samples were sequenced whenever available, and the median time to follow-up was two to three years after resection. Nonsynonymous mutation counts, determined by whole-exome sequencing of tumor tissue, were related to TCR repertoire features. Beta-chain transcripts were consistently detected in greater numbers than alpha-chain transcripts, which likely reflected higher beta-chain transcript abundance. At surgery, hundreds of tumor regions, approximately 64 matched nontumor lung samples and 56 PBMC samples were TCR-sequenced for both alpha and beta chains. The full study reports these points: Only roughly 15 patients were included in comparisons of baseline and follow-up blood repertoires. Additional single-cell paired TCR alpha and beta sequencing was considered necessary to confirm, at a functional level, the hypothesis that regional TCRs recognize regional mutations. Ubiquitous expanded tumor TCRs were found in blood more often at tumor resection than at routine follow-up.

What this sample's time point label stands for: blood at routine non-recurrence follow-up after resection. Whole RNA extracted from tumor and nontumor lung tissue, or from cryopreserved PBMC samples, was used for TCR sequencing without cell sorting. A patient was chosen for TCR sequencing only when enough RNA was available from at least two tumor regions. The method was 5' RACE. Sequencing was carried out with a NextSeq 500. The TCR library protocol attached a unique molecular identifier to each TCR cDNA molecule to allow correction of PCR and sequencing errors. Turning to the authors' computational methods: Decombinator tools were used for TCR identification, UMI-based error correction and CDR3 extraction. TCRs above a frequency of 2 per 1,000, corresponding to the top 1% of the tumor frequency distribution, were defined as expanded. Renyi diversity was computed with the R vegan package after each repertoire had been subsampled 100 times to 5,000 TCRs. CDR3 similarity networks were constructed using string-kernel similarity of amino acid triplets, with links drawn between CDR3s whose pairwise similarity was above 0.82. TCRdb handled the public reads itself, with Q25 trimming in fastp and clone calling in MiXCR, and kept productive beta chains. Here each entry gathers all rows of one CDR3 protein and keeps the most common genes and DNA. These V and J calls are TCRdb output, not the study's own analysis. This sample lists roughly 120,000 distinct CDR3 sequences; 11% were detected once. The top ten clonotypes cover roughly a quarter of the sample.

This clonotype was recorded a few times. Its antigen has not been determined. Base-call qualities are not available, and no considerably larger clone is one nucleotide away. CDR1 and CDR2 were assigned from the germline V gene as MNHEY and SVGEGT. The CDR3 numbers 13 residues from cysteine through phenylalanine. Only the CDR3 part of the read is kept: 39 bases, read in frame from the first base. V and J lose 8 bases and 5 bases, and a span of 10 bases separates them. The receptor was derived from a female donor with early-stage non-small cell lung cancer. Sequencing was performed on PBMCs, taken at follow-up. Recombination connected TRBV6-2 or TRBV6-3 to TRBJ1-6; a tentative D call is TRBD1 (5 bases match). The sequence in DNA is TGTGCCAGCGGGACCGCAAATAATTCACCCCTCCACTTT. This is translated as CASGTANNSPLHF.